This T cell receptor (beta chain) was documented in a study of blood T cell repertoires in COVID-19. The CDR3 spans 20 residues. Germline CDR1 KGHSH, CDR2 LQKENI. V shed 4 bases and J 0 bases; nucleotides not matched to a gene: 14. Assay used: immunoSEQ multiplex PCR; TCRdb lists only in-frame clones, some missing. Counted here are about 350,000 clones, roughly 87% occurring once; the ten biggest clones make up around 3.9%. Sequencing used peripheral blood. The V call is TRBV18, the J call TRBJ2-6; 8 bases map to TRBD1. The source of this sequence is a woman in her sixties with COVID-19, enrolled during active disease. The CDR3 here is CASSLTTGTGGNSGANVLTF. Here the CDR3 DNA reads TGTGCCAGCTCACTCACCACAGGGACAGGTGGTAACTCTGGGGCCAACGTCCTGACTTTC.